The 4 T cell receptor beta chains given below trace back to one sample, sequenced in a study of T cells in narcolepsy. Sequencing was performed with immunoSEQ multiplex PCR; in TCRdb, only in-frame clones are kept and a portion is missing. The sample consists of tens of thousands of clones, about 92% of them appearing once. The sequenced material came from CD45RA- memory CD4+ T cells from PBMCs. Receptors originate from a human donor with narcolepsy.

This sequence joins TRBV6-1 and TRBJ2-6; D not certain. V lost 0 bases to trimming and J lost 12 bases, with 12 bases between them. Germline V gene sequence: CDR1 MNHNS, CDR2 SASEGT. The CDR3 has 14 amino acids. The DNA of the CDR3 is TGTGCCAGCAGTGAAGCCCAAGCGTCGATCGTCCTGACTTTC. It specifies CASSEAQASIVLTF.

The V call is TRBV18, the J call TRBJ2-5; D unclear. Germline assignment: CDR1 KGHSH and CDR2 LQKENI. The CDR3 loop spans 13 amino acids. V gave up 0 bases and J gave up 7 bases, with 9 bases separating them. For the CDR3, the DNA is TGTGCCAGCTCACCACCGGGAACCGTGACCCAGTACTTC. This gives the protein CASSPPGTVTQYF. The variable domain in full, completed from reference TRBV18 and TRBJ2-5, reads NAGVMQNPRHLVRRRGQEARLRCSPMKGHSHVYWYRQLPEEGLKFMVYLQKENIIDESGMPKERFSAEFPKEGPSILRIQQVVRGDSAAYFCASSPPGTVTQYFGPGTRLLVL.

This sequence joins TRBV7-9 and TRBJ1-2; TRBD1 matches 11 bases. Germline loops: CDR1 SEHNR, CDR2 FQNEAQ (reference sequence). The CDR3 length is 19 residues. Germline trimming cut 5 bases from V and 2 bases from J; bases unmatched to any gene: 16. CDR3 protein: CASSPLDRGPFASNYGYTF. The CDR3 bases are TGTGCCAGCAGCCCTCTGGACAGGGGGCCTTTCGCCTCAAACTATGGCTACACCTTC.

V gene TRBV15 combines with J gene TRBJ1-1, with a tentative D call TRBD1 (5 bases). V was cut by 0 bases and J by 1 base, with 21 bases left in between. This CDR3 region has 19 residues. From germline, CDR1 is LNHNV and CDR2 YYDKDF (reference sequence). The CDR3 spells CATSRDMGGARAPNTEAFF. CDR3 bases: TGTGCCACCAGCAGAGATATGGGTGGGGCTAGGGCCCCGAACACTGAAGCTTTCTTT. The whole variable domain, filled in from reference TRBV15 and TRBJ1-1, reads DAMVIQNPRYQVTQFGKPVTLSCSQTLNHNVMYWYQQKSSQAPKLLFHYYDKDFNNEADTPDNFQSRRPNTSFCFLDIRSPGLGDTAMYLCATSRDMGGARAPNTEAFFGQGTRLTVV.